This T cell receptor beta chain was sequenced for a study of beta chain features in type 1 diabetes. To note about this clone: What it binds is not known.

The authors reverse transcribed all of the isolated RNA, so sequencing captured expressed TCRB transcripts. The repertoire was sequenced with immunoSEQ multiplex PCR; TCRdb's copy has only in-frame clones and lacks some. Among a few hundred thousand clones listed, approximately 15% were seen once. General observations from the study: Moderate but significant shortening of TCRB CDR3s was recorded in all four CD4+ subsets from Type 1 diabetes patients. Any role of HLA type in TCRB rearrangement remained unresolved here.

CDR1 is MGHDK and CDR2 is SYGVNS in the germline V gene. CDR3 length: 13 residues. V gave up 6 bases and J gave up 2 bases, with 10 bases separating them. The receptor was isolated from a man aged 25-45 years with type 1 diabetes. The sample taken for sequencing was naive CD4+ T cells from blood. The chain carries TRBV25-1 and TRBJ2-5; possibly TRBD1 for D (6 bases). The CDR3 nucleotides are TGTGCCAGCAGAGCAGGGGCACAAGAGACCCAGTACTTC. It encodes CASRAGAQETQYF.